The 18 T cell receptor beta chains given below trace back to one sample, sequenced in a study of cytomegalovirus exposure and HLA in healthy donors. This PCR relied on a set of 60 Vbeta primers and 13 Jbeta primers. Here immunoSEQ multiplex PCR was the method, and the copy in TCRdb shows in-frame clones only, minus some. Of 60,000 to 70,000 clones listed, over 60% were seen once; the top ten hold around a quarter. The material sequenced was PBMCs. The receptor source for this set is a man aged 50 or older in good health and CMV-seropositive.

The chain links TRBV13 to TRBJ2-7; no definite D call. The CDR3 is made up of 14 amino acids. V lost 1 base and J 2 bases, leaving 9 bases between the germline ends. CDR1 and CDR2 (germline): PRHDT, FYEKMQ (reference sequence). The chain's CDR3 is CASSLVQRPYEQYF. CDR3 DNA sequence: TGTGCCAGCAGCTTAGTTCAGCGACCCTACGAGCAGTACTTC.

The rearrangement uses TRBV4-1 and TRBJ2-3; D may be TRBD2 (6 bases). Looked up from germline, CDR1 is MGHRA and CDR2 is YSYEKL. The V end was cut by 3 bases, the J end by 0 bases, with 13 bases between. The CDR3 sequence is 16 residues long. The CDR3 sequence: CASSHTGRGSTDTQYF. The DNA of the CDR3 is TGCGCCAGCAGCCATACGGGGCGGGGTAGCACAGATACGCAGTATTTT.

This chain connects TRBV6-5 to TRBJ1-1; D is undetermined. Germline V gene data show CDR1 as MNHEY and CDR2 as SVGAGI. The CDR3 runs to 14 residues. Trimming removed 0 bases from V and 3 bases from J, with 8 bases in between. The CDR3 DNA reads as TGTGCCAGCAGTTACTCGGGCAGAGACACTGAAGCTTTCTTT. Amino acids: CASSYSGRDTEAFF.

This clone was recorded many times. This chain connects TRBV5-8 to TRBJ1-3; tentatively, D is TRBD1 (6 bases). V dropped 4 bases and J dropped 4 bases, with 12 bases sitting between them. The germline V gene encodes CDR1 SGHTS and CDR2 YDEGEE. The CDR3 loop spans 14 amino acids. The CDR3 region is CASSPTGLGNTIYF. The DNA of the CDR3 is TGTGCCAGCAGCCCCACAGGGCTCGGAAACACCATATATTTT.

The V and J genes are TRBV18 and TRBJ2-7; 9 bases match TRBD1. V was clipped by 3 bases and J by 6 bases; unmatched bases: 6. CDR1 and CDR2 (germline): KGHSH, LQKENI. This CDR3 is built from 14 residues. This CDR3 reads CASSPGTGNIEQYF. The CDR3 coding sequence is TGTGCCAGCTCACCCGGGACAGGGAACATCGAGCAGTACTTC.

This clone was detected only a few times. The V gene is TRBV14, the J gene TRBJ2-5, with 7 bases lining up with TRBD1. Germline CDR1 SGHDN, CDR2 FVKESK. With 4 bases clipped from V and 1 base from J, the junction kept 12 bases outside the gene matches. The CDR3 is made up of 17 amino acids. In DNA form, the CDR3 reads TGTGCCAGCAGCCCGAACAGGGGTGCAGGGGGCCAAGAGACCCAGTACTTC. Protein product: CASSPNRGAGGQETQYF.

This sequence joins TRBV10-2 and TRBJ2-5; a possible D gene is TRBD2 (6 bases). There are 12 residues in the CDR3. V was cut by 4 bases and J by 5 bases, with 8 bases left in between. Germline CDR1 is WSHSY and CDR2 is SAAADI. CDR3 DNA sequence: TGCGCCAGCAGTGGCGGAGGGGAGACCCAGTACTTC. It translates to CASSGGGETQYF.

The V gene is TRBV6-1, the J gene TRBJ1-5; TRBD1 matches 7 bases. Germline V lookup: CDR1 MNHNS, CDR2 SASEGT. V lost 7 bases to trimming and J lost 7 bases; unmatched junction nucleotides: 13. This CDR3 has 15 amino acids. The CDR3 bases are TGTGCCAGCAAGACTCCAGACAGGGAGGAACAGCCCCAGCATTTT. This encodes CASKTPDREEQPQHF.

In DNA form, the CDR3 reads TGTGCCAGCAGCTTAGCGGGAGGTGAGCAGTTCTTC. Its translation: CASSLAGGEQFF. This chain uses TRBV7-9 with TRBJ2-1; a possible D gene is TRBD2 (6 bases). The CDR3 totals 12 residues. Looked up from germline, CDR1 is SEHNR and CDR2 is FQNEAQ (reference sequence). V was clipped by 0 bases and J by 9 bases, with 6 bases between them.

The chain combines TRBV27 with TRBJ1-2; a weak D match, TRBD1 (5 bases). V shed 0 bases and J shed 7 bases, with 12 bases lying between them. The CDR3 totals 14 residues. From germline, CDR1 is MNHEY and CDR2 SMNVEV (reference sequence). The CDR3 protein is CASSLSQGLSGYTF. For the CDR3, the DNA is TGTGCCAGCAGTTTATCTCAGGGTCTTTCTGGCTACACCTTC.

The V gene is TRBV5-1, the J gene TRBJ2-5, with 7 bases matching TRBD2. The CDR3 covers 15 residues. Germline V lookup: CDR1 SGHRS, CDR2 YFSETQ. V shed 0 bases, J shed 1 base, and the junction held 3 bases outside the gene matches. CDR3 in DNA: TGCGCCAGCAGCTTGGGGACTAGACCCCAAGAGACCCAGTACTTC. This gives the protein CASSLGTRPQETQYF.

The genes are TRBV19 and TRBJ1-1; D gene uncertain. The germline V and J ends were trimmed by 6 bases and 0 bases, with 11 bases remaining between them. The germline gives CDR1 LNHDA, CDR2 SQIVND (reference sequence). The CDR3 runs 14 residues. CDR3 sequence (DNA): TGTGCCAGTAGCCCACCCCCTATGAACACTGAAGCTTTCTTT. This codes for CASSPPPMNTEAFF. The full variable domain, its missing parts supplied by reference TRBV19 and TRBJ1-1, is DGGITQSPKYLFRKEGQNVTLSCEQNLNHDAMYWYRQDPGQGLRLIYYSQIVNDFQKGDIAEGYSVSREKKESFPLTVTSAQKNPTAFYLCASSPPPMNTEAFFGQGTRLTVV.

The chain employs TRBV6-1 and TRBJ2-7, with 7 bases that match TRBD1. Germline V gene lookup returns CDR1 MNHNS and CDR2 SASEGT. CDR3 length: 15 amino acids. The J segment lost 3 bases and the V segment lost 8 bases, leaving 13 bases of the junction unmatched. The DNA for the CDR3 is TGTGCCAGCTCCGAGCAGGACAGGATAGTCTACGAGCAGTACTTC. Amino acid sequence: CASSEQDRIVYEQYF.

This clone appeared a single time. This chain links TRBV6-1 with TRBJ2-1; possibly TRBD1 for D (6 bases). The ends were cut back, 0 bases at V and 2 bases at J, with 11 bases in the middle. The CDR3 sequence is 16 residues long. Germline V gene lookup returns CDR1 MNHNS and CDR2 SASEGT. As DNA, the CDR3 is TGTGCCAGCAGTGAAGCCAGGGGCGGCCCCTACAATGAGCAGTTCTTC. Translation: CASSEARGGPYNEQFF.

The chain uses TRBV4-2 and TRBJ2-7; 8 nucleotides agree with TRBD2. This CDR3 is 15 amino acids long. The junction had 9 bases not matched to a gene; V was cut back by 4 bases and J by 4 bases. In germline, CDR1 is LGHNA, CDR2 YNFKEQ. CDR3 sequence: CASSPRPAGAYEQYF. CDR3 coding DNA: TGTGCCAGCAGCCCGCGCCCAGCGGGAGCTTACGAGCAGTACTTC.

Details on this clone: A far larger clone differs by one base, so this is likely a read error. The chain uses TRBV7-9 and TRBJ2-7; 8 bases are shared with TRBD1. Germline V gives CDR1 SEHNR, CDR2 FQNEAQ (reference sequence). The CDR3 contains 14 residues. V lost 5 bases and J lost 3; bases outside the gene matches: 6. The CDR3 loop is CASSHRDRNYEQYV. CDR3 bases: TGTGCCAGCAGCCACCGGGACAGGAACTACGAGCAGTACGTC.

CDR3 residues: CASSPRNFDRETNEKLFF. For the CDR3, the DNA is TGTGCCAGCAGTCCCAGAAACTTCGACAGGGAGACTAATGAAAAACTGTTTTTT. The chain employs TRBV27 and TRBJ1-4; TRBD1 matches 7 bases. V shed 5 bases and J 2 bases; nucleotides not matched to a gene: 14. Germline-derived CDR1 and CDR2 are MNHEY and SMNVEV (reference sequence). The CDR3 has 18 amino acids. The variable domain in full, with the rest retrieved from reference TRBV27 and TRBJ1-4, is EAQVTQNPRYLITVTGKKLTVTCSQNMNHEYMSWYRQDPGLGLRQIYYSMNVEVTDKGDVPEGYKVSRKEKRNFPLILESPSPNQTSLYFCASSPRNFDRETNEKLFFGSGTQLSVL.

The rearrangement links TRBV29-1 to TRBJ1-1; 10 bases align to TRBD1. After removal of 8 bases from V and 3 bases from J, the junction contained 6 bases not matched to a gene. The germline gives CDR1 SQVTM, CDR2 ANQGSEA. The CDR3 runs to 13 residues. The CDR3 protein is CSTRQGADTEAFF. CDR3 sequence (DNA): TGCAGCACACGACAGGGGGCGGACACTGAAGCTTTCTTT.